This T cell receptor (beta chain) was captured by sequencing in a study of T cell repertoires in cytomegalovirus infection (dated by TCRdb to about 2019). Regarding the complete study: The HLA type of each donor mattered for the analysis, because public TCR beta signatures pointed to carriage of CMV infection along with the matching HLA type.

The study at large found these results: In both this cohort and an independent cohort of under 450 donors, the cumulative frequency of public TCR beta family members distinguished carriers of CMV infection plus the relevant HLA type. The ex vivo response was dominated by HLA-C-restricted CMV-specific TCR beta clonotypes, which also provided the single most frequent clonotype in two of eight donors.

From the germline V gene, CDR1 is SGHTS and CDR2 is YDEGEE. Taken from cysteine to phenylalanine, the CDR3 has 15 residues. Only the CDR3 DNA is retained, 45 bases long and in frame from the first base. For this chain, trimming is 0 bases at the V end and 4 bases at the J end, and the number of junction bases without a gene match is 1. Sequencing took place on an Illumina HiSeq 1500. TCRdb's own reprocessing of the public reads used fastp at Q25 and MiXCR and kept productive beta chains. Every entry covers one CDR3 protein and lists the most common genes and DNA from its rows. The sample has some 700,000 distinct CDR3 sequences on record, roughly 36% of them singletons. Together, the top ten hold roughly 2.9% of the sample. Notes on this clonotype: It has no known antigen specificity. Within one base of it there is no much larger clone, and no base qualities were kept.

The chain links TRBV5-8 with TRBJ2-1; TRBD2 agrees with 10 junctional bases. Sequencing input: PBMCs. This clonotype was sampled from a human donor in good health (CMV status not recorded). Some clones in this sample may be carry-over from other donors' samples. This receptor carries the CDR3 CASSLGSGGYNEQFF. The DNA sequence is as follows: TGTGCCAGCAGCTTGGGTAGCGGGGGGTACAATGAGCAGTTCTTC.